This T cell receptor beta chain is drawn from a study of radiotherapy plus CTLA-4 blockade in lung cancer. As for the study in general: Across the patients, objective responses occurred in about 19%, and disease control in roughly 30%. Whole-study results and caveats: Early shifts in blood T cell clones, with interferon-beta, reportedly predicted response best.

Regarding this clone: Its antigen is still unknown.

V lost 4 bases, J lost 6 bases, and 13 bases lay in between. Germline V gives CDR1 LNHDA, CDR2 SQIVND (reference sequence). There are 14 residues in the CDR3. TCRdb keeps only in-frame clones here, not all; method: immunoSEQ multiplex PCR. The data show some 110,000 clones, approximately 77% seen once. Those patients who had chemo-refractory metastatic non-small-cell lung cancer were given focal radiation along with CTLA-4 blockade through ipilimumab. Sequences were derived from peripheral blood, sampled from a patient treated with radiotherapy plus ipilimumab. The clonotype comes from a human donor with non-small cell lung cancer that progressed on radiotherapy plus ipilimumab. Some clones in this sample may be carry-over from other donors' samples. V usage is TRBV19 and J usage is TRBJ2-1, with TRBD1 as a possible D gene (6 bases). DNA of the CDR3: TGTGCCAGTAGTAATAACAGGGATTTCAATGAGCAGTTCTTC. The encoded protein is CASSNNRDFNEQFF.